The 32 T cell receptor beta chains below were found in one sample sequenced in a study of regulatory T cells in long-lasting Graves disease. The time point: newly diagnosed GD, antithyroid drugs for less than 3 months. RNA extracted from PBMCs served as the sequencing template. According to the study, TCR beta libraries were built with iRepertoire HTBI primers and CDR3-region Arm-PCR. TCRdb passed the multiplex PCR reads through MiXCR, listing each CDR3 protein once. This table has about 540,000 distinct CDR3 sequences, 13% appearing once. The same data also contributed to another study, on T cells in Graves' hyperthyroidism and ophthalmopathy.

The sample in question was peripheral blood mononuclear cells (PBMCs), obtained at new diagnosis, from a patient treated with antithyroid drugs. All receptors derive from a man in his thirties or forties with Graves disease.

This clonotype turned up a few times. This chain links TRBV29-1 with TRBJ2-1; 10 nucleotides align to TRBD2. This CDR3 is 15 amino acids long. The germline V gene encodes CDR1 SQVTM and CDR2 ANQGSEA. Germline trimming cut 7 bases from V and 1 base from J; bases unmatched to any gene: 7. For the CDR3, the DNA is TGCAGCGCTGCTAGCGGGAGAGTATCCTACAATGAGCAGTTCTTC. Amino acids: CSAASGRVSYNEQFF.

This clonotype appeared once. The rearrangement uses TRBV29-1 and TRBJ1-1; D might be TRBD1 (6 bases). The germline V gene encodes CDR1 SQVTM and CDR2 ANQGSEA. The CDR3 covers 16 residues. V was pared by 3 bases and J by 1 base, with 18 bases between. The CDR3 DNA reads TGCAGCGTTGACCGGCGGGAGGGGGTAGGGAACACTGAAGCTTTCTTT. This translates into CSVDRREGVGNTEAFF.

A word on this clonotype: One base away lies a much larger clone, so this may be a sequencing read error. The chain combines TRBV3-1 with TRBJ1-1; no reliable D call. The V gene's germline CDR1 is LGHDT and CDR2 YNNKEL (reference sequence). The CDR3 spans 12 residues. The CDR3: CVSRHAVGEAFF. The CDR3 nucleotides read TGTGTCAGCAGACACGCAGTAGGTGAAGCTTTCTTT.

Only a few counts were recorded for this clonotype. V gene TRBV6-5 combines with J gene TRBJ2-2, with D unresolved. This CDR3 spans 13 amino acids. CDR1 and CDR2 from the germline V gene are MNHEY and SVGAGI. The V end lost 0 bases, the J end lost 7 bases, and 6 bases lay between the germline ends. CDR3 in amino acids: CASSYSSGGELFF. The CDR3 region has the DNA TGTGCCAGCAGTTACTCGTCTGGCGGGGAGCTGTTTTTT.

This clonotype has at least ten counts. The chain uses TRBV12-3 or TRBV12-4 and TRBJ2-2; D gene unclear. V dropped 7 bases and J dropped 3 bases, with 12 bases sitting between them. The CDR3 extends over 14 amino acids. This CDR3 is CASMPWYDTGELFF. The CDR3 nucleotides are TGTGCCAGCATGCCGTGGTACGACACCGGGGAGCTGTTTTTT.

This clonotype was observed at least ten times. The chain recombines TRBV27 with TRBJ2-1; TRBD2 matches 10 bases. CDR3 length equals 17 residues. The germline V gene has CDR1 MNHEY and CDR2 SMNVEV (reference sequence). V shed 3 bases and J 4 bases; nucleotides not matched to a gene: 9. CDR3 residues: CASSFPPTSGAYNEQFF. CDR3 coding DNA: TGTGCCAGCAGTTTCCCCCCAACTAGCGGGGCATACAATGAGCAGTTCTTC.

Notes on this clonotype: This clone may be a read error of a much larger clone one base away. The gene calls are TRBV30 and TRBJ2-3; D unresolved. The V gene's germline CDR1 is GTSNPN and CDR2 SVGIG (reference sequence). V was trimmed by 1 base and J by 8 bases, leaving 16 bases between them. The CDR3 covers 14 residues. The CDR3 here is CAWSGSDDLSTQYF. In DNA form, the CDR3 reads TGTGCCTGGAGTGGTTCCGATGACCTGTCTACGCAGTATTTT.

As concerns this clonotype: A read error may produce the germline difference seen at one junction end. This rearrangement joins TRBV12-3 or TRBV12-4 to TRBJ1-4; maybe TRBD1 (5 bases). The CDR3 runs to 14 residues. CDR3 DNA: TGTGCCAGCAGTTTTTCAGGGACTAGTGAAAAACTGTTTTTT. Encoded protein: CASSFSGTSEKLFF.

The chain recombines TRBV13 with TRBJ2-2; D may be TRBD1 or TRBD2 (6 bases each). The ends were cut back, 6 bases at V and 3 bases at J, with 11 bases in the middle. CDR1 PRHDT and CDR2 FYEKMQ come from the germline V gene (reference sequence). This CDR3 comprises 14 residues. The CDR3, as DNA: TGTGCCAGCAGTAAGGGGGGTGACACCGGGGAGCTGTTTTTT. Residues: CASSKGGDTGELFF.

On this clonotype: This likely reflects a read error, since a far larger clone is one base away. This rearrangement joins TRBV2 to TRBJ2-3; 12 bases match TRBD2. Germline values: CDR1 SNHLY, CDR2 FYNNEI. The CDR3 runs to 15 residues. The junction had 6 bases not matched to a gene; V was cut back by 6 bases and J by 5 bases. The CDR3 coding sequence is TGTGCCAGCAGCCCCGGGGGACTAGCGGGAGATACGCAGTATTTT. Protein: CASSPGGLAGDTQYF.

This clonotype was counted between two and nine times. The CDR3 sequence: CSVDDLAGAGNEQFF. Written as DNA, the CDR3 is TGCAGCGTTGATGATCTTGCGGGAGCCGGCAATGAGCAGTTCTTC. The chain has TRBV29-1 and TRBJ2-1; 7 bases match TRBD2. CDR3 length: 15 residues. Per the germline V gene, CDR1 is SQVTM and CDR2 is ANQGSEA. The V and J ends lost 3 bases and 6 bases, in that order; junction bases with no gene match: 11.

The rearrangement links TRBV12-3 or TRBV12-4 to TRBJ2-3; D call uncertain. There are 13 residues in the CDR3. Trimming stripped 5 bases from V and 8 bases from J, with 14 bases between. CDR3 sequence reads: CASSPLFPGTQYF. In DNA form, the CDR3 reads TGTGCCAGCAGTCCCCTCTTTCCGGGTACGCAGTATTTT.

This clonotype was detected ten times or more. The V gene is TRBV6-1, the J gene TRBJ1-5; no firm D call. Trimming pared 8 bases from V and 8 bases from J, leaving 13 bases between. Germline-derived CDR1 and CDR2 are MNHNS and SASEGT. This CDR3 spans 12 amino acids. CDR3 sequence: CASRSQAKPQHF. The CDR3 DNA reads TGTGCCAGCCGCTCGCAGGCCAAGCCCCAGCATTTT.

The chain uses TRBV30 and TRBJ1-5; a possible D gene is TRBD1 (5 bases). V gave up 4 bases and J gave up 0 bases, with 19 bases separating them. There are 17 residues in the CDR3. CDR1 is GTSNPN and CDR2 is SVGIG in the germline V gene (reference sequence). CDR3 nucleotides: TGTGCCTGGACCCCCGCCGGGGACCTCTATAGCAATCAGCCCCAGCATTTT. It codes for CAWTPAGDLYSNQPQHF. Full variable domain (rest looked up from reference TRBV30 and TRBJ1-5): SQTIHQWPATLVQPVGSPLSLECTVEGTSNPNLYWYRQAAGRGLQLLFYSVGIGQISSEVPQNLSASRPQDRQFILSSKKLLLSDSGFYLCAWTPAGDLYSNQPQHFGDGTRLSIL.

In regard to this clonotype: This may arise from a read error, as a much more abundant clone is one base away. V is TRBV24-1 and J is TRBJ2-5; D might be TRBD1 (6 bases). This CDR3 has 14 residues. Germline CDR1 is KGHDR and CDR2 is SFDVKD. The CDR3 DNA sequence: TGTGTCACCAGTGATTTGACAGGCCAAGAGACCCAGTACTTC. Amino acids: CVTSDLTGQETQYF.

This clonotype was observed at least ten times. CDR3 in amino acids: CSVSGETQYF. The CDR3 DNA sequence: TGCAGCGTTTCGGGAGAGACCCAGTACTTC. The genes are TRBV29-1 and TRBJ2-5; D remains ambiguous. The CDR3 is 10 amino acids. Germline CDR1 reads SQVTM; CDR2 reads ANQGSEA. Trimming left V 5 bases short and J 4 bases short, with 5 bases between. Using reference TRBV29-1 and TRBJ2-5 for the parts outside the CDR3, the full variable domain is SAVISQKPSRDICQRGTSLTIQCQVDSQVTMMFWYRQQPGQSLTLIATANQGSEATYESGFVIDKFPISRPNLTFSTLTVSNMSPEDSSIYLCSVSGETQYFGPGTRLLVL.

There are many counts of this clonotype. The chain employs TRBV2 and TRBJ1-3; D gene ambiguous. This CDR3 is built from 15 residues. The V end lost 8 bases, the J end lost 0 bases, and 14 bases lay between the germline ends. Germline V gene lookup returns CDR1 SNHLY and CDR2 FYNNEI. In DNA, the CDR3 is TGTGCCAGCGCCGACGAAAGGATCTCTGGAAACACCATATATTTT. Translated: CASADERISGNTIYF.

This clonotype was observed a single time. The rearrangement uses TRBV6-4 and TRBJ2-3, with 8 nucleotides matching TRBD2. V shed 0 bases and J 1 base; nucleotides not matched to a gene: 0. The germline CDR1 and CDR2 sequences are MRHNA and SNTAGT. The length of the CDR3 is 15 residues. The CDR3 protein is CASSDSLAGTDTQYF. The CDR3 coding sequence is TGTGCCAGCAGTGACTCACTAGCGGGCACAGATACGCAGTATTTT.

This clonotype was found a few times. The chain carries TRBV6-2 or TRBV6-3 and TRBJ2-5, with D perhaps TRBD1 (8 bases). V was clipped by 5 bases and J by 5 bases, with 18 bases between them. CDR3 length equals 15 residues. Germline lookup yields CDR1 MNHEY and CDR2 SVGEGT. This CDR3 is CASSLRTGRGETQYF. CDR3 nucleotide sequence: TGTGCCAGCAGTCTTCGGACAGGGAGGGGTGAGACCCAGTACTTC.

This clonotype was seen repeatedly, ten times or more. V is TRBV12-5 and J is TRBJ2-3; no reliable D call. The V end was cut by 4 bases, the J end by 3 bases, with 8 bases between. There are 13 residues in the CDR3. Germline loops: CDR1 LGHNT, CDR2 FRNRAP. The CDR3 nucleotides are TGTGCTAGTGGTTCCACCGTAACAGATACGCAGTATTTT. It codes for CASGSTVTDTQYF.

This clonotype was seen a few times. The CDR3 does not end in the conserved phenylalanine or tryptophan, so this is likely a read error. The chain carries TRBV7-9 and TRBJ2-7; no clear D. V lost 3 bases and J 2 bases, leaving 11 bases between the germline ends. The CDR3 loop spans 14 amino acids. Germline lookup yields CDR1 SEHNR and CDR2 FQNEAQ (reference sequence). Here the CDR3 reads CASSFLRSTYEQYL. The CDR3 DNA is TGTGCCAGCAGCTTTCTTAGGTCGACCTACGAGCAGTACCTC.

This clonotype was counted between two and nine times. The gene calls are TRBV27 and TRBJ2-6; no clear D gene. Trimming took 3 bases from V and 3 from J, leaving 9 bases between them. The CDR3 runs 15 residues. CDR1 MNHEY and CDR2 SMNVEV come from the germline V gene (reference sequence). As DNA, the CDR3 is TGTGCCAGCAGTTTGTCTTGGGTTGGGGCCAACGTCCTGACTTTC. This sequence encodes CASSLSWVGANVLTF.

The chain links TRBV20-1 to TRBJ2-7, with D possibly TRBD2 on 6 matching bases. Germline V CDR1 and CDR2: DFQATT, SNEGSKA (reference sequence). V was cut by 5 bases and J by 2 bases, with 16 bases left in between. The CDR3 length is 14 residues. The CDR3 here is CSAGGLVGTYEQYF. DNA for the CDR3: TGCAGTGCTGGGGGGTTGGTCGGGACCTACGAGCAGTACTTC.

In its sample, this clonotype was seen many times. This chain connects TRBV20-1 to TRBJ1-5, with TRBD1 matching 7 bases. This CDR3 is 13 amino acids long. Germline CDR1 DFQATT, CDR2 SNEGSKA (reference sequence). V was clipped by 3 bases and J by 7 bases; unmatched bases: 6. The CDR3 sequence is CSARGTAKQPQHF. The CDR3 bases are TGCAGTGCTAGGGGGACAGCGAAACAGCCCCAGCATTTT.

Only a few counts were recorded for this clonotype. Relative to the germline gene, one junction end is altered; a read error may explain this. J is TRBJ2-3 and V is TRBV19; 10 nucleotides match TRBD2. The CDR3 contains 16 residues. Per the germline V gene, CDR1 is LNHDA and CDR2 is SQIVND (reference sequence). The DNA of the CDR3 is TGTGCCAGTAGTATCCGGACTAGCGGAGGCACAAATACGCAGTATTTT. It translates to CASSIRTSGGTNTQYF.

This clonotype was seen only a few times. A read error may be the cause here, since a much bigger clone is one base away. The V and J genes are TRBV11-2 and TRBJ2-5, with a possible D match to TRBD1 (6 bases). CDR3 length equals 15 residues. The germline V gene encodes CDR1 SGHAT and CDR2 FQNNGV. The CDR3 sequence: CASSLAGSGEETQCF. Here the CDR3 DNA reads TGTGCCAGCAGCTTGGCAGGGTCAGGGGAAGAGACCCAGTGCTTC.

The sample holds many counts of this clonotype. V usage is TRBV11-2 and J usage is TRBJ2-2, with unresolved D. This CDR3 is 13 amino acids long. V shed 7 bases and J shed 1 base, with 7 bases lying between them. Germline V gene data show CDR1 as SGHAT and CDR2 as FQNNGV. The chain's CDR3 is CASIHGNTGELFF. The DNA for the CDR3 is TGTGCCAGCATCCATGGGAACACCGGGGAGCTGTTTTTT.

This clonotype appeared many times. The CDR3 reads CASRLVPGQETQYF. The CDR3 bases are TGTGCCAGCAGACTAGTTCCGGGGCAAGAGACCCAGTACTTC. The chain uses TRBV7-2 and TRBJ2-5; the D gene is possibly TRBD2 (5 bases). The CDR3 has 14 residues. The ends were cut back, 6 bases at V and 2 bases at J, with 13 bases in the middle. Germline CDR1 reads SGHTA; CDR2 reads FQGNSA.

The sample holds many counts of this clonotype. An end of the junction does not agree with germline; a read error may underlie this. The chain couples TRBV5-1 to TRBJ2-7; the D gene could be TRBD1 or TRBD2 (5 bases each). The germline V gene has CDR1 SGHRS and CDR2 YFSETQ. The CDR3 is 15 amino acids. For the CDR3, the DNA is TGTGCCAGCAGCTTGGACGGGACGGCCGCCTACGAGCAGTACTTC. It yields the protein CASSLDGTAAYEQYF. Full variable domain (rest looked up from reference TRBV5-1 and TRBJ2-7): KAGVTQTPRYLIKTRGQQVTLSCSPISGHRSVSWYQQTPGQGLQFLFEYFSETQRNKGNFPGRFSGRQFSNSRSEMNVSTLELGDSALYLCASSLDGTAAYEQYFGPGTRLTVT.

Many counts were recorded for this clonotype. The chain uses TRBV7-9 and TRBJ2-2, with 10 positions matching TRBD1. This CDR3 contains 19 residues. CDR1 is SEHNR and CDR2 is FQNEAQ in the germline V gene (reference sequence). J gave up 0 bases and V 5 bases, and 12 bases lay outside the gene matches. The CDR3, as DNA: TGTGCCAGCAGCCCTCGGACAGGGGGTCGAATCACGAACACCGGGGAGCTGTTTTTT. This translates into CASSPRTGGRITNTGELFF.

The genes are TRBV18 and TRBJ1-1, with 7 nucleotides matching TRBD1. CDR3 size: 16 residues. V gave up 2 bases and J gave up 2 bases; unmatched junction bases: 8. The germline gives CDR1 KGHSH, CDR2 LQKENI. This CDR3 is CASSPMRTGQNTEAFF. The CDR3, as DNA: TGTGCCAGCTCACCAATGAGGACAGGCCAAAACACTGAAGCTTTCTTT.

This clonotype turned up a few times. The chain joins TRBV4-1 to TRBJ2-3, with no clear D. CDR3 length: 15 residues. Germline V gives CDR1 MGHRA, CDR2 YSYEKL. Deletions cut 1 base from V and 1 base from J, with 9 bases between. The CDR3, as DNA: TGCGCCAGCAGCCAAGGACCCGGAGGCACAGATACGCAGTATTTT. Encoded protein: CASSQGPGGTDTQYF.